The 15 T cell receptor beta chains below were found in one sample sequenced in a study of cytomegalovirus exposure and HLA in healthy donors. With 60 Vbeta and 13 Jbeta primers, the PCR was carried out. Repertoires were generated with immunoSEQ multiplex PCR, while TCRdb's copy carries only in-frame clones and drops some. The data contain roughly 140,000 clones, roughly 80% of them singletons. Sequenced sample: PBMCs. The receptors originated from a man aged 35-49 years in good health and CMV-seropositive.

This clone was seen just once. This chain connects TRBV7-2 to TRBJ2-5, with 7 bases aligning to TRBD1. V was clipped by 5 bases and J by 6 bases; unmatched bases: 9. Per the germline V gene, CDR1 is SGHTA and CDR2 is FQGNSA. The CDR3 sequence is 14 residues long. This chain's CDR3 is CASSQTGAGKTQYF. Written as DNA, the CDR3 is TGTGCCAGCAGCCAAACAGGGGCCGGGAAGACCCAGTACTTC.

This chain connects TRBV27 to TRBJ1-1, with D uncertain. Trimming took off 4 bases at V and 1 base at J, with 7 bases between the two ends. CDR1 is MNHEY and CDR2 is SMNVEV in the germline V gene (reference sequence). The CDR3 totals 13 residues. CDR3 in DNA: TGTGCCAGCAGTTCACAGTCGAACACTGAAGCTTTCTTT. Encoded protein: CASSSQSNTEAFF.

The V gene is TRBV4-2, the J gene TRBJ1-2, with D perhaps TRBD1 (6 bases). CDR1 is LGHNA and CDR2 is YNFKEQ in the germline V gene. The CDR3 totals 15 residues. The V end was cut by 0 bases, the J end by 7 bases, with 15 bases between. The CDR3 region has the DNA TGTGCCAGCAGCCAAGAAAAGGGGGGGGGATTTGGCTACACCTTC. Amino acid sequence: CASSQEKGGGFGYTF.

This clone was counted a single time. The rearrangement links TRBV7-9 to TRBJ2-5; 7 bases agree with TRBD1. The CDR3 length is 15 residues. V lost 6 bases to trimming and J lost 5 bases; unmatched junction nucleotides: 12. Germline CDR1 is SEHNR and CDR2 is FQNEAQ (reference sequence). CDR3 coding DNA: TGTGCCAGCAGTACCATCTTGGCAGGGGGTGAGACCCAGTACTTC. Translating it yields CASSTILAGGETQYF.

The rearrangement uses TRBV18 and TRBJ2-6; a weak D match, TRBD1 (6 bases). V was pared by 5 bases and J by 0 bases, with 8 bases between. The length of the CDR3 is 15 residues. Germline CDR1 and CDR2: KGHSH and LQKENI. The CDR3 is CASSGQISGANVLTF. The DNA of the CDR3 is TGTGCCAGCTCAGGACAGATCTCTGGGGCCAACGTCCTGACTTTC.

V usage is TRBV18 and J usage is TRBJ2-7, with D maybe TRBD1 (7 bases). The length of the CDR3 is 16 residues. Germline CDR1 is KGHSH and CDR2 is LQKENI. With 5 bases removed from V and 0 bases from J, the gap between germline ends came to 17 bases. CDR3 protein: CASSGRLGGSSYEQYF. As DNA, the CDR3 is TGTGCCAGCTCAGGGCGACTAGGGGGCTCCTCCTACGAGCAGTACTTC.

V is TRBV6-4 and J is TRBJ2-7; TRBD2 might be the D (5 bases). CDR3 size: 18 residues. V lost 6 bases, J lost 2 bases, and 26 bases lay in between. Germline CDR1 is MRHNA and CDR2 is SNTAGT. The chain's CDR3 is CASRPKCGAASRAYEQYF. The CDR3 DNA follows: TGTGCCAGCAGACCCAAATGTGGTGCGGCTAGCAGAGCCTACGAGCAGTACTTC.

The chain is built from TRBV7-6 and TRBJ1-1; 9 bases match TRBD1. With V trimmed by 6 bases and J by 5 bases, 7 bases remained unmatched. The CDR3 contains 14 residues. Germline V lookup: CDR1 SGHVS, CDR2 FNYEAQ. The CDR3 sequence is CASRPGTGRTEAFF. CDR3 DNA sequence: TGTGCCAGCAGACCCGGGACAGGGAGGACTGAAGCTTTCTTT.

This clone has only a few counts. The V call is TRBV7-9, the J call TRBJ2-1, with TRBD2 identical over 9 bases. The CDR3 runs to 16 residues. The V gene end was trimmed by 6 bases and the J gene end by 9 bases; junction bases not matched to a gene: 15. Germline CDR1 and CDR2: SEHNR and FQNEAQ (reference sequence). In DNA form, the CDR3 reads TGTGCCAGCAGTCCATTGGGAGCGGGGGGCCATGGTGAGCAGTTCTTC. Amino acids: CASSPLGAGGHGEQFF.

This clone was seen a single time. V is TRBV27 and J is TRBJ1-2; 8 bases are a match to TRBD1. The CDR3 extends over 15 amino acids. Germline CDR1 is MNHEY and CDR2 is SMNVEV (reference sequence). The ends lost 2 bases at V and 4 bases at J; junction bases unmatched: 6. CDR3 loop: CASSLSRTGTYGYTF. The CDR3 DNA is TGTGCCAGCAGTTTAAGCCGGACAGGGACCTATGGCTACACCTTC.

CDR3 DNA sequence: TGTGCCAGCAGCATGTTGGGACACGGCGGTCAGCCCCAGCATTTT. Encoded protein: CASSMLGHGGQPQHF. The V and J genes are TRBV2 and TRBJ1-5, with D possibly being TRBD1 (6 bases). V was shortened by 6 bases and J by 6 bases, with 18 bases between the two germline ends. This CDR3 has 15 residues. Per germline, CDR1 SNHLY and CDR2 FYNNEI.

CDR3 nucleotides: TGCGCCAGCAGCGAGGGGGACCCTCAGCTCTCCGAGCAGTACTTC. Its translation is CASSEGDPQLSEQYF. This rearrangement joins TRBV5-1 to TRBJ2-7, with a weak D call TRBD1 (6 bases). Germline V gene lookup returns CDR1 SGHRS and CDR2 YFSETQ. Trimming cost V 4 bases and J 6 bases, with 20 bases left between them. The CDR3 is 15 amino acids.

The rearrangement joins TRBV30 to TRBJ2-5, with 8 nucleotides matching TRBD2. Looked up from germline, CDR1 is GTSNPN and CDR2 is SVGIG (reference sequence). Losses at the gene ends were 0 bases for V and 3 bases for J; bases not matched to a gene: 12. There are 17 residues in the CDR3. CDR3 DNA sequence: TGTGCCTGGAGTGTAGGGAGGCTAGCGGGCGTGGAAGAGACCCAGTACTTC. It translates to CAWSVGRLAGVEETQYF.

CDR3 sequence (DNA): TGCGCCAGCAGCTTGGAGGGACAGGGGGCGCGGGGCTACACCTTC. Amino acid sequence: CASSLEGQGARGYTF. This chain links TRBV5-1 with TRBJ1-2; 12 bases are a match to TRBD1. The V gene end was trimmed by 0 bases and the J gene end by 8 bases; junction bases not matched to a gene: 5. The germline V gene has CDR1 SGHRS and CDR2 YFSETQ. The CDR3 loop spans 15 amino acids.

The chain is built from TRBV30 and TRBJ1-4, with 9 bases that match TRBD1. Per the germline V gene, CDR1 is GTSNPN and CDR2 is SVGIG (reference sequence). The CDR3 totals 15 residues. V was clipped by 4 bases and J by 5 bases; unmatched bases: 8. CDR3 nucleotides: TGTGCCTGGACGGAAGGGGACAGGGAAAATGAAAAACTGTTTTTT. Protein: CAWTEGDRENEKLFF. Full variable domain (missing parts from reference TRBV30 and TRBJ1-4): SQTIHQWPATLVQPVGSPLSLECTVEGTSNPNLYWYRQAAGRGLQLLFYSVGIGQISSEVPQNLSASRPQDRQFILSSKKLLLSDSGFYLCAWTEGDRENEKLFFGSGTQLSVL.